The rows below give T cell receptor beta chains drawn from one sample of a study of a mutant IDH1 vaccine in newly diagnosed glioma. Antigens of these TCRs are unknown. Profiled with immunoSEQ multiplex PCR; TCRdb holds only in-frame clones, not every one. Of tens of thousands of clones in the sample, over 65% are singletons; the top ten hold around 8.2%. The input for sequencing was PBMCs, taken from a glioma patient whose treatment included an IDH1 peptide vaccine. The receptors were gathered from a woman between 18 and 30 years old with glioma. CDR3s include the opening cysteine and the closing phenylalanine or tryptophan. The order of the fields is clone size, J gene, V gene, D gene, CDR3 DNA, CDR3 protein. D genes are given only for firm matches. Size is stated for part of the rows, as once, few or many counts, or as a class when the clone is expanded.

clone_size: few
j_call: TRBJ1-1
v_call: TRBV6-5
d_call: -
cdr3_nt: TGTGCCAGCAGAAAGACAAGGAACACTGAAGCTTTCTTT
cdr3_aa: CASRKTRNTEAFF

clone_size: few
j_call: TRBJ2-2
v_call: TRBV5-1
d_call: TRBD1
cdr3_nt: TGCGCCAGCAGCTGGACCCGGACAGGTGGCGGGGAGCTGTTTTTT
cdr3_aa: CASSWTRTGGGELFF

clone_size: once
j_call: TRBJ2-1
v_call: TRBV7-8
d_call: -
cdr3_nt: TGTGCCAGCAGCTTAAGGGGAACGCAGACTTCCTACAATGAGCAGTTCTTC
cdr3_aa: CASSLRGTQTSYNEQFF

clone_size: once
j_call: TRBJ1-2
v_call: TRBV27
d_call: TRBD1
cdr3_nt: TGTGCCAGCAGTTTAAGGCGGGACAGGGCGAATGGCTACACCTTC
cdr3_aa: CASSLRRDRANGYTF

clone_size: few
j_call: TRBJ1-5
v_call: TRBV29-1
d_call: TRBD1
cdr3_nt: TGCAGCGTTTCATCAGGGGGCGTTGGACAGCCCCAGCATTTT
cdr3_aa: CSVSSGGVGQPQHF

clone_size: -
j_call: TRBJ2-7
v_call: TRBV7-2
d_call: TRBD2
cdr3_nt: TGTGCCAGCAGTTCCCTAGCGGGAGCGGAGGAGCAGTACTTC
cdr3_aa: CASSSLAGAEEQYF

clone_size: -
j_call: TRBJ1-1
v_call: TRBV15
d_call: -
cdr3_nt: TGTGCCACCAGCAGAGTCGGGGGCACTGAAGCTTTCTTT
cdr3_aa: CATSRVGGTEAFF

clone_size: -
j_call: TRBJ2-7
v_call: TRBV5-1
d_call: -
cdr3_nt: TGCGCCAGCAGCTCGGGTATCCGGGACACCTCCTACGAGCAGTACTTC
cdr3_aa: CASSSGIRDTSYEQYF

clone_size: few
j_call: TRBJ1-1
v_call: TRBV7-3
d_call: -
cdr3_nt: TGTGCCAGCAGCCCGACAGGAGGGAGAGGCACTGAAGCTTTCTTT
cdr3_aa: CASSPTGGRGTEAFF

clone_size: -
j_call: TRBJ2-3
v_call: TRBV13
d_call: TRBD2
cdr3_nt: TGTGCCAGCAGCGAGACAGGACTAGCGGATTTCACAGATACGCAGTATTTT
cdr3_aa: CASSETGLADFTDTQYF

clone_size: -
j_call: TRBJ1-1
v_call: TRBV5-1
d_call: -
cdr3_nt: TGCGCCAGCTCTCGAACTCAGAACACTGAAGCTTTCTTT
cdr3_aa: CASSRTQNTEAFF

clone_size: few
j_call: TRBJ1-5
v_call: TRBV2
d_call: TRBD1
cdr3_nt: TGTGCCATCCGGGACAGGGGGCCCGATCAGCCCCAGCATTTT
cdr3_aa: CAIRDRGPDQPQHF

clone_size: -
j_call: TRBJ2-5
v_call: TRBV30
d_call: TRBD2
cdr3_nt: TGTGCCTGGAGTGTGCTAGCGGGGGTAGAGACCCAGTACTTC
cdr3_aa: CAWSVLAGVETQYF

clone_size: few
j_call: TRBJ2-7
v_call: TRBV7-8
d_call: -
cdr3_nt: TGTGCCAGCAGCTTAGTGGGCGAATACGAGCAGTACTTC
cdr3_aa: CASSLVGEYEQYF

clone_size: -
j_call: TRBJ1-5
v_call: TRBV19
d_call: -
cdr3_nt: TGTGCCAGTAGTATGTGGTCGGGCCGAAATCAGCCCCAGCATTTT
cdr3_aa: CASSMWSGRNQPQHF

clone_size: -
j_call: TRBJ2-7
v_call: TRBV9
d_call: TRBD1
cdr3_nt: TGTGCCAGCAGCGCAAGGACAGGGTCCTACGAGCAGTACTTC
cdr3_aa: CASSARTGSYEQYF

clone_size: -
j_call: TRBJ2-3
v_call: TRBV5-4
d_call: -
cdr3_nt: TGTGCCAGCAGCTTGGCAGATACGCAGTATTTT
cdr3_aa: CASSLADTQYF

clone_size: few
j_call: TRBJ1-4
v_call: TRBV18
d_call: -
cdr3_nt: TGTGCCAGCTCACCACAGTCCTCTAATGAAAAACTGTTTTTT
cdr3_aa: CASSPQSSNEKLFF

clone_size: few
j_call: TRBJ1-2
v_call: TRBV30
d_call: -
cdr3_nt: TGTGCCTGGAGTGTAGGGCAGGTCTATGGCTACACCTTC
cdr3_aa: CAWSVGQVYGYTF

clone_size: -
j_call: TRBJ2-1
v_call: TRBV25-1
d_call: -
cdr3_nt: TGTGCCAGCAGTTCCGACTCCTCCGGGGGTGAGCAGTTCTTC
cdr3_aa: CASSSDSSGGEQFF

clone_size: -
j_call: TRBJ2-2
v_call: TRBV4-3
d_call: -
cdr3_nt: TGCGCCAGCAGCCAAGGGGACTTCGGGGTCGAAAGGGAGCTGTTTTTT
cdr3_aa: CASSQGDFGVERELFF

clone_size: few
j_call: TRBJ1-5
v_call: TRBV2
d_call: -
cdr3_nt: TGTGCCAGCAGTCCTATGGCGGGCAATCAGCCCCAGCATTTT
cdr3_aa: CASSPMAGNQPQHF

clone_size: -
j_call: TRBJ2-5
v_call: TRBV19
d_call: TRBD1
cdr3_nt: TGTGCCAGTAGTGCAGGGACAGAAGAGACCCAGTACTTC
cdr3_aa: CASSAGTEETQYF

clone_size: -
j_call: TRBJ2-4
v_call: TRBV15
d_call: -
cdr3_nt: TGTGCCACCAGCAGATATGCACAGTTGGGAAACATTCAGTACTTC
cdr3_aa: CATSRYAQLGNIQYF

clone_size: -
j_call: TRBJ1-2
v_call: TRBV20-1
d_call: -
cdr3_nt: TGCAGTGCTAGATGGGGCTACACCTTC
cdr3_aa: CSARWGYTF

clone_size: -
j_call: TRBJ2-5
v_call: TRBV19
d_call: TRBD2
cdr3_nt: TGTGCCAGTAGTTCCGGACTAGCAGAGACCCAGTACTTC
cdr3_aa: CASSSGLAETQYF

clone_size: -
j_call: TRBJ1-4
v_call: TRBV6-6
d_call: TRBD1
cdr3_nt: TGTGCCAGCAGTTCCGGGACAGCAACTAATGAAAAACTGTTTTTT
cdr3_aa: CASSSGTATNEKLFF

clone_size: -
j_call: TRBJ2-3
v_call: TRBV5-1
d_call: -
cdr3_nt: TGCGCCAGCAGCTTGGACGCAGATACGCAGTATTTT
cdr3_aa: CASSLDADTQYF

clone_size: -
j_call: TRBJ2-7
v_call: TRBV4-2
d_call: TRBD2
cdr3_nt: TGTGCCAGCAGCCAAGAGTTCCTAGCGGGGGACAAGCAGTACTTC
cdr3_aa: CASSQEFLAGDKQYF

clone_size: -
j_call: TRBJ1-3
v_call: TRBV7-8
d_call: -
cdr3_nt: TGTGCCAGCAGCCCCACCGGGGGAGGAAACACCATATATTTT
cdr3_aa: CASSPTGGGNTIYF